The 12 T cell receptor beta chains below come from one sample, sequenced in a study of T-cell reconstitution after alpha-beta-depleted transplantation in children. As it was prepared, the TCRbeta library received unique molecular identifiers. TCRdb re-analysed the PCR reads in MiXCR, keeping a single row per CDR3 protein. The sample lists about 240,000 distinct CDR3 sequences; more than 10% were seen once. Sequenced here: PBMCs from the stem cell graft donor, sampled from the stem cell graft. Receptor source: a human donor who donated a stem cell graft to a child with acute lymphoblastic leukemia.

This clonotype was counted ten times or more. The chain carries TRBV12-3 or TRBV12-4 and TRBJ2-1; 10 bases agree with TRBD2. The V gene end was trimmed by 7 bases and the J gene end by 9 bases; junction bases not matched to a gene: 15. The CDR3 contains 16 residues. For the CDR3, the DNA is TGTGCCAGCACCCCGGGAGGCCTAGCGGGAGCCCCTGAGCAGTTCTTC. Translating it yields CASTPGGLAGAPEQFF.

This clonotype came up many times. The chain combines TRBV29-1 with TRBJ2-5; D is possibly TRBD2 (5 bases). V dropped 4 bases and J dropped 4 bases, with 19 bases sitting between them. From germline, CDR1 is SQVTM and CDR2 ANQGSEA. The CDR3 has 15 residues. The CDR3 coding sequence is TGCAGCGTTGGAATGGTGCGTCTCAGCGGAGAGACCCAGTACTTC. Translated, it gives CSVGMVRLSGETQYF.

This clonotype was seen a single time. Being one base from a much bigger clone, this may be a read error. This chain joins TRBV7-9 and TRBJ1-1; D gene unclear. CDR1 is SEHNR and CDR2 is FQNEAQ in the germline V gene (reference sequence). This CDR3 contains 15 residues. The CDR3 sequence: CASRLDPAMNTEAFF. The DNA of the CDR3 is TGTGCCAGCCGCTTGGACCCGGCTATGAACACTGAAGCTTTCTTT.

This clonotype was counted a few times. This chain joins TRBV3-1 and TRBJ1-5; TRBD1 matches 7 bases. There are 17 residues in the CDR3. V lost 11 bases and J lost 5; bases outside the gene matches: 21. Germline assignment: CDR1 LGHDT and CDR2 YNNKEL (reference sequence). The CDR3 reads CASSQGGNGRADQPQHF. CDR3 DNA sequence: TGTGCCTCCAGCCAAGGGGGCAACGGACGGGCTGATCAGCCCCAGCATTTT.

This clonotype was counted ten times or more. This chain links TRBV6-5 with TRBJ1-2; D unresolved. Germline CDR1 is MNHEY and CDR2 is SVGAGI. The CDR3 has 11 amino acids. V was trimmed by 5 bases and J by 6 bases, leaving 7 bases between them. The CDR3 nucleotides are TGTGCCAGCAGTGACGTGGATGGCTACACCTTC. This gives the protein CASSDVDGYTF.

The CDR3 bases are TGTGCCATCAGTGAGGAACCCACCTACGAGCAGTACTTC. As protein: CAISEEPTYEQYF. The chain employs TRBV10-3 and TRBJ2-7; D is ambiguous. CDR3 length: 13 amino acids. Trimming pared 2 bases from V and 2 bases from J, leaving 7 bases between. From germline, CDR1 is ENHRY and CDR2 SYGVKD.

This clonotype has at least ten counts. The rearrangement links TRBV20-1 to TRBJ1-1; D unclear. The CDR3 loop spans 12 amino acids. V was clipped by 4 bases and J by 2 bases, with 8 bases between them. From germline, CDR1 is DFQATT and CDR2 SNEGSKA (reference sequence). The CDR3 DNA follows: TGCAGTGCTACCGGAGCTAACACTGAAGCTTTCTTT. Protein sequence: CSATGANTEAFF.

This clonotype was detected a few times. The V call is TRBV12-3 or TRBV12-4, the J call TRBJ2-2; 14 nucleotides agree with TRBD2. The CDR3 spans 19 residues. The V segment lost 10 bases and the J segment 1 base; nucleotides outside the gene matches: 14. As DNA, the CDR3 is TGTGCCATCTCCCAACTTTCGGGGACTAGCGGGAGGAACACCGGGGAGCTGTTTTTT. It encodes CAISQLSGTSGRNTGELFF.

This clonotype has at least ten counts. The rearrangement links TRBV20-1 to TRBJ1-1; 8 bases line up with TRBD1. Germline loops: CDR1 DFQATT, CDR2 SNEGSKA (reference sequence). The CDR3 consists of 14 residues. With V trimmed by 0 bases and J by 6 bases, 6 bases remained unmatched. The CDR3 coding sequence is TGCAGTGCTAGAGATGGGACAGGCAGGTCTGAAGCTTTCTTT. This encodes CSARDGTGRSEAFF.

Many counts were recorded for this clonotype. The chain links TRBV25-1 to TRBJ2-2; D remains unclear. This CDR3 contains 15 residues. Germline loops: CDR1 MGHDK, CDR2 SYGVNS. V was cut by 2 bases and J by 1 base, with 8 bases left in between. CDR3 bases: TGTGCCAGCAGTGAAGCGTGGCAGAACACCGGGGAGCTGTTTTTT. Its protein product is CASSEAWQNTGELFF.

This clonotype was observed many times. The chain links TRBV12-3 or TRBV12-4 to TRBJ2-7, with 8 positions matching TRBD2. V trimming: 5 bases; J trimming: 5 bases; junction bases outside the gene matches: 11. This CDR3 contains 15 residues. The DNA for the CDR3 is TGTGCCAGCAGTCCCGGCGGACTAGCAAGGAACGAGCAGTACTTC. Encoded protein: CASSPGGLARNEQYF.

A word on this clonotype: A clone one base away is much larger, so this may be a read error. The CDR3 here is CASSELPGHTEAFF. The CDR3 DNA follows: TGTGCCAGCAGCGAACTTCCGGGCCACACTGAAGCTTTCTTT. The rearrangement uses TRBV7-3 and TRBJ1-1; D is unresolved. Germline V CDR1 and CDR2: SGHTA, FQGTGA. The V end was cut by 5 bases, the J end by 3 bases, with 13 bases between. The CDR3 covers 14 residues.